This T cell receptor (beta chain) was identified during a study of PD-1 blockade in mismatch repair-deficient tumors. At the level of the study: Enrolled about 2012-2016, patients had progressing, pretreated mismatch repair-deficient cancers of 12 types.

The assay was immunoSEQ multiplex PCR, and TCRdb's table has in-frame clones only and misses some. The sample contains some 84,000 clones, over 70% of which appear only once. All patients were mismatch repair deficient, assessed by either PCR or immunohistochemistry. V lost 6 bases to trimming and J lost 0 bases, with 14 bases between them. This CDR3 region has 15 residues. Germline values: CDR1 SGHAT, CDR2 FQDESV (reference sequence). V is TRBV11-1 and J is TRBJ1-1, with D perhaps TRBD1 (6 bases). The sample here was peripheral blood, taken 12 weeks after starting pembrolizumab. The receptor's source is an adult with mismatch repair-deficient cancer. CDR3 loop: CASRLRTGLNTEAFF. DNA for the CDR3: TGTGCCAGCAGGCTTCGCACAGGGCTGAACACTGAAGCTTTCTTT. Full variable domain (outside the CDR3, taken from reference TRBV11-1 and TRBJ1-1): EAEVAQSPRYKITEKSQAVAFWCDPISGHATLYWYRQILGQGPELLVQFQDESVVDDSQLPKDRFSAERLKGVDSTLKIQPAELGDSAMYLCASRLRTGLNTEAFFGQGTRLTVV.